The 25 T cell receptor beta chains below were found in one sample sequenced in a study of STAT5B mutations in CD4+ large granular lymphocyte leukemia. TCRdb keeps only in-frame clones here, not all; method: immunoSEQ multiplex PCR. Of tens of thousands of clones in the sample, 55% to 75% were seen once. The sequenced material came from CD4+ T cells from blood buffy coats. These receptors were taken from a human donor in good health.

There are a few counts of this clone. This sequence joins TRBV7-2 and TRBJ1-4, with 10 bases aligning to TRBD1. CDR3 length: 14 amino acids. J lost 8 bases, V lost 3 bases, and 3 bases had no gene match. CDR1 and CDR2 (germline): SGHTA, FQGNSA. The CDR3 region has the DNA TGTGCCAGCAGCTTCGGACAGGGGGAAGAAAAACTGTTTTTT. Amino acid sequence: CASSFGQGEEKLFF.

J is TRBJ1-5 and V is TRBV18; TRBD1 aligns across 7 bases. The length of the CDR3 is 14 residues. Losses at the gene ends were 1 base for V and 5 bases for J; bases not matched to a gene: 2. The germline V gene encodes CDR1 KGHSH and CDR2 LQKENI. CDR3 region: CASSPQGADQPQHF. CDR3 nucleotide sequence: TGTGCCAGCTCACCACAGGGGGCGGATCAGCCCCAGCATTTT.

The V gene is TRBV7-2, the J gene TRBJ1-1; D call uncertain. In germline, CDR1 is SGHTA, CDR2 FQGNSA. Trimming removed 0 bases from V and 7 bases from J, with 9 bases in between. This CDR3 has 13 amino acids. The CDR3 protein is CASSLAMRVEAFF. CDR3 DNA sequence: TGTGCCAGCAGCTTAGCGATGCGGGTTGAAGCTTTCTTT.

The chain uses TRBV19 and TRBJ1-5; unclear D gene. The CDR3 extends over 13 amino acids. Germline lookup yields CDR1 LNHDA and CDR2 SQIVND (reference sequence). Trimming pared 3 bases from V and 7 bases from J, leaving 10 bases between. CDR3 in DNA: TGTGCCAGTAGTATGGGCATATGGCAGCCCCAGCATTTT. Residues: CASSMGIWQPQHF.

The chain joins TRBV15 to TRBJ1-6, with D hard to call. V lost 0 bases, J lost 8 bases, and 5 bases lay in between. CDR3 length: 13 residues. CDR1 is LNHNV, CDR2 YYDKDF, per germline (reference sequence). Written as DNA, the CDR3 is TGTGCCACCAGCAGAGATCAAGATTCACCCCTCCACTTT. Its protein product is CATSRDQDSPLHF.

This clone was seen a handful of times. The chain joins TRBV21-1 to TRBJ1-1. TRBV21-1 is noted as a pseudogene. This CDR3 is 13 amino acids long. The CDR3 here is CASSKGENTEAFF. The CDR3 coding sequence is TGTGCCAGCAGCAAAGGAGAGAACACTGAAGCTTTCTTT.

This clone was picked up a small number of times. The chain joins TRBV7-6 to TRBJ2-1; D is possibly TRBD1 (5 bases). V gave up 1 base and J gave up 1 base, with 8 bases separating them. Germline CDR1 and CDR2: SGHVS and FNYEAQ. The CDR3 is 15 amino acids. The CDR3 DNA reads TGTGCCAGCAGCTTAGGGACACAATCCTACAATGAGCAGTTCTTC. Protein sequence: CASSLGTQSYNEQFF.

This clone was recorded a few times. The chain employs TRBV4-2 and TRBJ2-2; TRBD2 agrees at 16 bases. This CDR3 contains 20 residues. Germline CDR1 LGHNA, CDR2 YNFKEQ. V dropped 1 base and J dropped 6; count of bases not matched to a gene: 11. The DNA for the CDR3 is TGTGCCAGCAGCCAAGTACCGGGACTAGCGGGGGGGGAGTCGGCCGGGGAGCTGTTTTTT. Its protein is CASSQVPGLAGGESAGELFF.

CDR3 region: CASSPFVAGGTIQYF. The DNA of the CDR3 is TGTGCCAGCAGCCCTTTCGTTGCGGGGGGAACGATCCAGTACTTC. V usage is TRBV7-2 and J usage is TRBJ2-5, with 8 bases matching TRBD2. CDR1 is SGHTA and CDR2 is FQGNSA in the germline V gene. Germline trimming cut 5 bases from V and 10 bases from J; bases unmatched to any gene: 15. The CDR3 consists of 15 residues.

This clone was detected once. V and J are TRBV19 and TRBJ2-6; 7 bases are shared with TRBD1. Germline values: CDR1 LNHDA, CDR2 SQIVND (reference sequence). V lost 6 bases to trimming and J lost 1 base; unmatched junction nucleotides: 9. The CDR3 is 17 residues long. CDR3 sequence: CASRQTGSGSGANVLTF. The CDR3, as DNA: TGTGCCAGTAGACAGACAGGGTCTGGTTCTGGGGCCAACGTCCTGACTTTC.

This chain connects TRBV28 to TRBJ1-4; 7 bases fit TRBD1. The germline CDR1 and CDR2 sequences are MDHEN and SYDVKM. J gave up 1 base and V 7 bases, and 18 bases lay outside the gene matches. This CDR3 has 19 amino acids. CDR3 loop: CASTTWTGRNWGTNEKLFF. The CDR3 DNA is TGTGCCAGCACTACCTGGACAGGACGTAACTGGGGAACTAATGAAAAACTGTTTTTT. The full variable domain, in which reference TRBV28 and TRBJ1-4 provide the parts outside the CDR3, is DVKVTQSSRYLVKRTGEKVFLECVQDMDHENMFWYRQDPGLGLRLIYFSYDVKMKEKGDIPEGYSVSREKKERFSLILESASTNQTSMYLCASTTWTGRNWGTNEKLFFGSGTQLSVL.

Written as DNA, the CDR3 is TGTGCCAGCAGTTGGGGGTTCAGTGGAGGGAGCATGGCAGAGACCCAGTACTTC. This codes for CASSWGFSGGSMAETQYF. The rearrangement links TRBV28 to TRBJ2-5; TRBD2 is a possible D gene (6 bases). Germline V gene lookup returns CDR1 MDHEN and CDR2 SYDVKM. The V and J ends lost 4 bases and 4 bases respectively, with 25 bases between them. This CDR3 contains 18 residues. Full variable domain (missing parts from reference TRBV28 and TRBJ2-5): DVKVTQSSRYLVKRTGEKVFLECVQDMDHENMFWYRQDPGLGLRLIYFSYDVKMKEKGDIPEGYSVSREKKERFSLILESASTNQTSMYLCASSWGFSGGSMAETQYFGPGTRLLVL.

V is TRBV5-1 and J is TRBJ2-1; D is perhaps TRBD2 (7 bases). The CDR3 consists of 15 residues. Germline CDR1 is SGHRS and CDR2 is YFSETQ. V lost 0 bases to trimming and J lost 2 bases, with 9 bases between them. The CDR3 loop is CASSLGGGAYNEQFF. Written as DNA, the CDR3 is TGCGCCAGCAGCTTGGGAGGGGGGGCCTACAATGAGCAGTTCTTC. Looking up the rest from reference TRBV5-1 and TRBJ2-1 gives the full variable domain: KAGVTQTPRYLIKTRGQQVTLSCSPISGHRSVSWYQQTPGQGLQFLFEYFSETQRNKGNFPGRFSGRQFSNSRSEMNVSTLELGDSALYLCASSLGGGAYNEQFFGPGTRLTVL.

This clone was observed a handful of times. V gene TRBV19 combines with J gene TRBJ1-6; D gene uncertain. Trimming took 4 bases from V and 13 from J, leaving 17 bases between them. This CDR3 region has 14 residues. Per the germline V gene, CDR1 is LNHDA and CDR2 is SQIVND (reference sequence). Written as DNA, the CDR3 is TGTGCCAGTAGTACTTACAATCGCCCTTGGCCCCTCCACTTT. Residues: CASSTYNRPWPLHF.

This clone occurred once. The gene calls are TRBV6-4 and TRBJ1-1; D is perhaps TRBD1 (6 bases). V lost 5 bases and J 3 bases, leaving 16 bases between the germline ends. CDR3 length: 15 amino acids. Germline V lookup: CDR1 MRHNA, CDR2 SNTAGT. CDR3 DNA sequence: TGTGCCAGCAGTAGTACACAGGGAGAATACACTGAAGCTTTCTTT. Its protein product is CASSSTQGEYTEAFF.

V and J are TRBV6-4 and TRBJ2-4; D is uncertain. This CDR3 spans 18 amino acids. Trimming took 0 bases from V and 4 from J, leaving 19 bases between them. Germline CDR1 and CDR2: MRHNA and SNTAGT. In DNA form, the CDR3 reads TGTGCCAGCAGTGACTCTCGGCTAGGGAATCTAATTAAAAACATTCAGTACTTC. Its protein product is CASSDSRLGNLIKNIQYF.

V usage is TRBV9 and J usage is TRBJ1-2, with D perhaps TRBD1 (5 bases). Germline V gene sequence: CDR1 SGDLS, CDR2 YYNGEE. The CDR3 is made up of 13 amino acids. The V and J ends lost 3 bases and 4 bases respectively, with 10 bases between them. CDR3 DNA: TGTGCCAGCAGCGGTAGGGGTTCCTATGGCTACACCTTC. This encodes CASSGRGSYGYTF.

The V and J genes are TRBV7-2 and TRBJ2-3; 7 nucleotides match TRBD2. Germline V gene lookup returns CDR1 SGHTA and CDR2 FQGNSA. V gave up 5 bases and J gave up 0 bases; unmatched junction bases: 5. This CDR3 is built from 15 residues. DNA for the CDR3: TGTGCCAGCAGCCCGGGCGGGGGAAGCACAGATACGCAGTATTTT. Protein product: CASSPGGGSTDTQYF. Full variable domain (rest looked up from reference TRBV7-2 and TRBJ2-3): GAGVSQSPSNKVTEKGKDVELRCDPISGHTALYWYRQSLGQGLEFLIYFQGNSAPDKSGLPSDRFSAERTGGSVSTLTIQRTQQEDSAVYLCASSPGGGSTDTQYFGPGTRLTVL.

The chain has TRBV9 and TRBJ2-3; TRBD2 matches at 9 bases. Looked up from germline, CDR1 is SGDLS and CDR2 is YYNGEE. The CDR3 is 15 residues long. V was pared by 0 bases and J by 2 bases, with 1 base of the junction left unmatched. In nucleotides, the CDR3 is TGTGCCAGCAGCGTAGGACTAGCGGACACAGATACGCAGTATTTT. Its translation is CASSVGLADTDTQYF.

The rearrangement joins TRBV5-4 to TRBJ2-2; TRBD1 agrees at 8 bases. The CDR3 loop spans 16 amino acids. Trimming at V came to 4 bases and at J to 2 bases, leaving 7 bases not matched to a gene. Germline CDR1 reads SGHNT; CDR2 reads YYREEE (reference sequence). The CDR3 coding sequence is TGTGCCAGCAGCGTCGGACAGGGACTCAACACCGGGGAGCTGTTTTTT. Translated, it gives CASSVGQGLNTGELFF.

This chain uses TRBV18 with TRBJ2-3; D gene uncertain. The ends were cut back, 3 bases at V and 1 base at J, with 11 bases in the middle. Looked up from germline, CDR1 is KGHSH and CDR2 is LQKENI. The CDR3 has 15 amino acids. CDR3 amino acids: CASSPKGSGTDTQYF. The CDR3 bases are TGTGCCAGCTCACCTAAAGGGTCGGGCACAGATACGCAGTATTTT.

The V gene is TRBV9, the J gene TRBJ2-2, with no clear D. The V end lost 1 base, the J end lost 4 bases, and 5 bases lay between the germline ends. The germline gives CDR1 SGDLS, CDR2 YYNGEE. The CDR3 consists of 13 residues. For the CDR3, the DNA is TGTGCCAGCAGCGTATACGGCACCGGGGAGCTGTTTTTT. This encodes CASSVYGTGELFF.

The chain combines TRBV6-1 with TRBJ1-1, with a weak D call TRBD1 (6 bases). CDR1 is MNHNS, CDR2 SASEGT, per germline. The CDR3 has 14 residues. V lost 3 bases and J 6 bases, leaving 14 bases between the germline ends. The CDR3 DNA follows: TGTGCCAGCAGTGATCCGGGGGGCGCGGCTGAAGCTTTCTTT. This encodes CASSDPGGAAEAFF.

J is TRBJ2-7 and V is TRBV7-2, with 7 bases aligning to TRBD1. The length of the CDR3 is 13 residues. CDR1 and CDR2 (germline): SGHTA, FQGNSA. V lost 3 bases and J lost 6; bases outside the gene matches: 5. For the CDR3, the DNA is TGTGCCAGCAGCTTCAAGGGGGCGCCCGAGCAGTACTTC. Translating gives CASSFKGAPEQYF. The whole variable domain, remainder taken from reference TRBV7-2 and TRBJ2-7, is GAGVSQSPSNKVTEKGKDVELRCDPISGHTALYWYRQSLGQGLEFLIYFQGNSAPDKSGLPSDRFSAERTGGSVSTLTIQRTQQEDSAVYLCASSFKGAPEQYFGPGTRLTVT.

The chain uses TRBV29-1 and TRBJ2-3, with D unclear. This CDR3 contains 10 residues. The germline V gene encodes CDR1 SQVTM and CDR2 ANQGSEA. Trimming cost V 6 bases and J 2 bases, with 3 bases left between them. CDR3 coding DNA: TGCAGCGTCGACACAGATACGCAGTATTTT. It specifies CSVDTDTQYF.